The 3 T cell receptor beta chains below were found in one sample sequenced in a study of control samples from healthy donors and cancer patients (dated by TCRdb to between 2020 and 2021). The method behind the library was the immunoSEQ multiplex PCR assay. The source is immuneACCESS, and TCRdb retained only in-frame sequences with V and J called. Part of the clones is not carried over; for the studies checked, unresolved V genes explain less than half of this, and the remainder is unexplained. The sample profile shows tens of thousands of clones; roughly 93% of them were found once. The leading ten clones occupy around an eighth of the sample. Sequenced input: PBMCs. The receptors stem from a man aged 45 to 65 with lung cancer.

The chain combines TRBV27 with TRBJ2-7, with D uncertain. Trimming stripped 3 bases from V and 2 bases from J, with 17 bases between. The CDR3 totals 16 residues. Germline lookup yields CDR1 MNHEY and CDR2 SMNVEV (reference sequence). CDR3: CASSFPHDITPYEQYF. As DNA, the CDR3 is TGTGCCAGCAGTTTCCCCCACGACATCACCCCCTACGAGCAGTACTTC.

CDR3 sequence: CASSILQGSGQPQHF. The CDR3 DNA reads as TGTGCCAGTAGTATCTTACAGGGATCCGGTCAGCCCCAGCATTTT. V is TRBV19 and J is TRBJ1-5; the D gene is possibly TRBD1 (6 bases). V was cut by 3 bases and J by 6 bases, with 15 bases left in between. This CDR3 is 15 amino acids long. CDR1 LNHDA and CDR2 SQIVND come from the germline V gene (reference sequence).

The CDR3 spells CASTLGEGVQPQHF. The CDR3 DNA is TGTGCCAGCACCTTGGGGGAAGGCGTTCAGCCCCAGCATTTT. This rearrangement joins TRBV6-6 to TRBJ1-5, with a tentative D call TRBD1 (5 bases). V was cut by 7 bases and J by 6 bases, with 16 bases left in between. The germline V gene encodes CDR1 MNHNY and CDR2 SVGAGI (reference sequence). CDR3 size: 14 residues.